This T cell receptor (beta chain) is from a study of regulatory T cells in long-lasting Graves disease. The overall study: For a period under 3 months, newly diagnosed Graves' patients had taken antithyroid drugs.

Time point described: newly diagnosed GD, antithyroid drugs for less than 3 months. PBMC-extracted RNA yielded the TCR library. Diagnosing Graves' disease relied on the American Thyroid Association guidelines. According to the study, TCR beta libraries were built with iRepertoire HTBI primers and CDR3-region Arm-PCR. Each CDR3 protein gets one entry after TCRdb re-called the multiplex PCR reads with MiXCR. The repertoire includes about 200,000 distinct CDR3 sequences, approximately 16% of them detected once, and roughly 23% sits in the top ten. Sample: peripheral blood mononuclear cells (PBMCs), taken at new diagnosis, from a patient treated with antithyroid drugs. This receptor was identified in a female donor with Graves disease.

The chain's CDR3 is CASSAGTPGEQFF. CDR3 DNA sequence: TGTGCCAGCAGCGCCGGGACCCCGGGTGAGCAGTTCTTC. The chain couples TRBV11-2 to TRBJ2-1; D possibly uses TRBD1 or TRBD2 (5 bases each). The germline V gene encodes CDR1 SGHAT and CDR2 FQNNGV. V dropped 5 bases and J dropped 9 bases, with 14 bases sitting between them. The CDR3 is 13 amino acids.